The clone carrying this T cell receptor beta chain was observed a handful of times. CDR1 and CDR2 (germline): MGHRA, YSYEKL. The CDR3 is made up of 12 amino acids. The V end lost 0 bases, the J end lost 5 bases, and 4 bases lay between the germline ends. As originally analysed: Estimation of nucleated cell counts relied on the amplification of reference gene primers. Clones were sequenced by immunoSEQ multiplex PCR, and TCRdb holds only the in-frame ones, with some missing. Clone size and the V and J calls come from that table; the DNA yielded D and trimming. The sample comprises approximately 210,000 clones, more than 70% of which are singletons, and about 4% rests with the top ten. The data were obtained in a study of blood T cell repertoires in COVID-19. Background on the study: From the United States, Italy and Spain came samples of acute and convalescent COVID-19. T cells, B-cell-depleted T cells, or PBMCs supplied cDNA or gDNA.

The study assigned cohorts using participant-reported clinical history. Input material: PBMCs or T cells enriched from blood (not recorded which). The sequence was collected from a man aged 30 to 39 with acute COVID-19. V usage is TRBV4-1 and J usage is TRBJ2-5; no firm D call. In DNA form, the CDR3 reads TGCGCCAGCAGCCAAGATCAGGAGACCCAGTACTTC. This gives the protein CASSQDQETQYF.